The source of this TCR beta chain is a study of blood T cells in healthy people across ages. Study-level background: For every two T cells, template switching captured about one barcoded beta molecule.

A second PCR, run for about 7 to 12 cycles, used a sample-barcoded 5' primer plus a J-beta primer mix. The template-switch adaptor was a 5' adaptor with 12 random nucleotides. It tagged each cDNA molecule. Per sample, CDR3-containing paired-end reads numbered at least 2.5 million. One entry per CDR3 protein results from TCRdb running MiXCR on the 5' RACE reads. The table lists 920,000 or so distinct CDR3 sequences, 45% of them singletons, with 15% to 20% in the top ten. CDR3 length: 15 residues. The V gene's germline CDR1 is DFQATT and CDR2 SNEGSKA (reference sequence). Trimming stripped 4 bases from V and 6 bases from J, with 19 bases between.

The V and J genes are TRBV20-1 and TRBJ2-1, with D possibly being TRBD2 (6 bases). Sequenced sample: blood. This clonotype was obtained from a woman aged 60-70 years in good health. CDR3 coding DNA: TGCAGTGCTAACCTTGGCGGCGGGGACGGCAATGAGCAGTTCTTC. This codes for CSANLGGGDGNEQFF.